The 14 T cell receptor beta chains reported below all come from one sample, sequenced in a study of blood T cell repertoires in COVID-19. Profiled with immunoSEQ multiplex PCR; TCRdb holds only in-frame clones, not every one. The sample lists around 95,000 clones; around four fifths were seen once. The sample comprised peripheral blood. Every receptor here comes from a man aged 45-65 years with active or convalescent COVID-19.

The rearrangement joins TRBV10-1 to TRBJ2-3, with D possibly being TRBD2 (5 bases). The germline V gene encodes CDR1 WNHNN and CDR2 SYGVQD (reference sequence). CDR3 length: 16 residues. V shed 0 bases and J shed 3 bases, with 13 bases lying between them. The chain's CDR3 is CASSESRAVGTDTQYF. The DNA of the CDR3 is TGCGCCAGCAGTGAGTCAAGAGCGGTGGGGACAGATACGCAGTATTTT.

Only a few counts were recorded for this clone. The chain employs TRBV4-2 and TRBJ1-2; TRBD1 is a possible D gene (5 bases). Trimming stripped 4 bases from V and 0 bases from J, with 18 bases between. CDR1 and CDR2 (germline): LGHNA, YNFKEQ. This CDR3 is 17 amino acids long. The CDR3 nucleotides read TGTGCCAGCAGCCCCCATGGGGCAGACAGAGCTAACTATGGCTACACCTTC. Translation: CASSPHGADRANYGYTF.

V is TRBV3-1 (or the pseudogene TRBV3-2) and J is TRBJ1-1; the D is unclear. The CDR3 length is 14 residues. The V end was cut by 2 bases, the J end by 5 bases, with 12 bases between. CDR1 and CDR2 (germline): LGHDT, YNNKEL (reference sequence). CDR3 region: CASSQFSRRTEAFF. For the CDR3, the DNA is TGTGCCAGCAGCCAATTTTCCAGGAGGACTGAAGCTTTCTTT.

V gene TRBV10-1 combines with J gene TRBJ2-1; 9 bases agree with TRBD2. Trimming at V came to 3 bases and at J to 3 bases, leaving 3 bases not matched to a gene. CDR1 is WNHNN and CDR2 is SYGVQD in the germline V gene (reference sequence). This CDR3 contains 15 residues. CDR3 nucleotide sequence: TGCGCCAGCAGTGAAGGAGCGGGGGGCTACAATGAGCAGTTCTTC. Translation gives CASSEGAGGYNEQFF.

The CDR3 sequence: CASSTDTYQPQHF. The CDR3 nucleotides read TGTGCCAGCAGCACGGACACGTATCAGCCCCAGCATTTT. V gene TRBV11-2 combines with J gene TRBJ1-5; D may be TRBD1 (5 bases). The CDR3 sequence is 13 residues long. CDR1 is SGHAT, CDR2 FQNNGV, per germline. The V end was cut by 5 bases, the J end by 5 bases, with 10 bases between.

The chain has TRBV9 and TRBJ1-2, with 7 nucleotides matching TRBD1. Germline CDR1 reads SGDLS; CDR2 reads YYNGEE. Trimming cost V 0 bases and J 3 bases; bases outside gene matches: 5. This CDR3 has 15 amino acids. The CDR3 nucleotides read TGTGCCAGCAGCGTAGGACCAACAGGGGACTATGGCTACACCTTC. It yields the protein CASSVGPTGDYGYTF.

This chain links TRBV5-1 with TRBJ1-1; weak D call: TRBD1 (5 bases). CDR3 length equals 13 residues. Germline V CDR1 and CDR2: SGHRS, YFSETQ. V was clipped by 5 bases and J by 1 base, with 9 bases between them. Written as DNA, the CDR3 is TGCGCCAGCAGAATAGGACAGAACACTGAAGCTTTCTTT. Protein product: CASRIGQNTEAFF.

The chain uses TRBV13 and TRBJ2-3; the D gene is possibly TRBD2 (5 bases). Deletions cut 3 bases from V and 5 bases from J, with 9 bases between. This CDR3 contains 13 residues. Germline V lookup: CDR1 PRHDT, CDR2 FYEKMQ (reference sequence). The CDR3 region has the DNA TGTGCCAGCAGCTTTTCGGGGAAAGATACGCAGTATTTT. Its protein product is CASSFSGKDTQYF.

The chain employs TRBV5-1 and TRBJ2-1; TRBD1 matches at 11 bases. V was clipped by 0 bases and J by 4 bases; unmatched bases: 3. Germline assignment: CDR1 SGHRS and CDR2 YFSETQ. This CDR3 is 16 amino acids long. The CDR3: CASSLDGQGAYNEQFF. As DNA, the CDR3 is TGCGCCAGCAGCTTGGATGGACAGGGGGCATACAATGAGCAGTTCTTC.

The genes are TRBV5-5 and TRBJ1-1, with TRBD1 as a possible D gene (6 bases). The V end lost 3 bases, the J end lost 2 bases, and 14 bases lay between the germline ends. The CDR3 covers 15 residues. CDR1 and CDR2 (germline): SGHKS, YYEKEE (reference sequence). This CDR3 is CASSSFGTQNTEAFF. CDR3 DNA: TGTGCCAGCAGCTCCTTCGGGACACAAAACACTGAAGCTTTCTTT.

This clone was counted a single time. This chain joins TRBV15 and TRBJ2-5; D is uncertain. CDR1 LNHNV and CDR2 YYDKDF come from the germline V gene (reference sequence). The CDR3 runs 13 residues. Deletions cut 0 bases from V and 3 bases from J, with 5 bases between. The CDR3: CATSRDPEETQYF. Here the CDR3 DNA reads TGTGCCACCAGCAGAGATCCAGAAGAGACCCAGTACTTC.

The V gene is TRBV10-3, the J gene TRBJ1-4; D is ambiguous. Between the trimmed V and J ends, which lost 3 bases and 3 bases, there was a span of 8 bases. The CDR3 runs 14 residues. Germline lookup yields CDR1 ENHRY and CDR2 SYGVKD. CDR3 protein: CAISDAGSNEKLFF. The CDR3, as DNA: TGTGCCATCAGTGATGCGGGGTCTAATGAAAAACTGTTTTTT.

With respect to this clone: This CDR3 is also generated by other DNA sequences in the sample. This CDR3 reads CAWRGTGGSPLHF. The CDR3 DNA reads TGTGCCTGGAGAGGGACAGGGGGATCACCCCTCCACTTT. This chain connects TRBV30 to TRBJ1-6; TRBD1 matches at 11 bases. V was pared by 3 bases and J by 10 bases, with 2 bases of the junction left unmatched. CDR1 is GTSNPN, CDR2 SVGIG, per germline (reference sequence). The CDR3 is made up of 13 amino acids. The whole variable domain, filled in from reference TRBV30 and TRBJ1-6, reads SQTIHQWPATLVQPVGSPLSLECTVEGTSNPNLYWYRQAAGRGLQLLFYSVGIGQISSEVPQNLSASRPQDRQFILSSKKLLLSDSGFYLCAWRGTGGSPLHFGNGTRLTVT.

The genes are TRBV9 and TRBJ1-2, with D perhaps matching TRBD1 (5 bases). V lost 4 bases and J lost 0, with 13 bases in between. The CDR3 totals 15 residues. Germline lookup yields CDR1 SGDLS and CDR2 YYNGEE. As DNA, the CDR3 is TGTGCCAGCAGCCCCCGACAGTTAGCTAACTATGGCTACACCTTC. This sequence encodes CASSPRQLANYGYTF.